The rows below give T cell receptor beta chains drawn from one sample of a study of cytomegalovirus exposure and HLA in healthy donors. The method was immunoSEQ multiplex PCR; TCRdb's version includes in-frame clones alone and lacks a portion of them. The sample consists of 170,000 or so clones, almost 85% of them appearing once. The source material was PBMCs. These TCRs come from a boy aged 2 to 10 in good health and CMV-seronegative. Both conserved end residues are part of each CDR3. Fields, in order: D gene, clone size, V gene, J gene, CDR3 protein, CDR3 DNA. The D gene is left open where the match is weak. Clone size, where shown, is once, few, many, or a class for clones that have expanded.

D: TRBD1; size: few; V: TRBV6-5; J: TRBJ1-1; CDR3: CASSYGTGSGTEAFF; DNA: TGTGCCAGCAGTTACGGGACAGGGTCTGGCACTGAAGCTTTCTTT
D: TRBD1; size: .; V: TRBV29-1; J: TRBJ2-3; CDR3: CSSTGGPTDTQYF; DNA: TGCAGCTCCACAGGGGGCCCCACAGATACGCAGTATTTT
D: TRBD1; size: .; V: TRBV5-4; J: TRBJ1-1; CDR3: CASSQPHDRAHTEAFF; DNA: TGTGCCAGCAGCCAGCCACACGACAGGGCCCACACTGAAGCTTTCTTT
D: TRBD1; size: .; V: TRBV6-1; J: TRBJ2-3; CDR3: CASSDRDRTSTDTQYF; DNA: TGTGCCAGCAGTGACCGGGACAGGACCTCCACAGATACGCAGTATTTT
D: .; size: .; V: TRBV9; J: TRBJ2-4; CDR3: CASSENGGRVDIQYF; DNA: TGTGCCAGCAGCGAGAACGGGGGACGAGTGGACATTCAGTACTTC
D: .; size: .; V: TRBV28; J: TRBJ2-5; CDR3: CASSLRGTQYF; DNA: TGTGCCAGCAGTTTAAGGGGAACCCAGTACTTC
D: .; size: .; V: TRBV29-1; J: TRBJ2-1; CDR3: CSVARDNEQFF; DNA: TGCAGCGTCGCGAGGGACAATGAGCAGTTCTTC
D: .; size: .; V: TRBV5-4; J: TRBJ2-7; CDR3: CASSFGGLSLSEQYF; DNA: TGTGCCAGCAGCTTCGGGGGTTTGAGTTTGAGCGAGCAGTACTTC
D: TRBD2; size: .; V: TRBV5-1; J: TRBJ2-1; CDR3: CASSSRLAGEEGNEQFF; DNA: TGCGCCAGCAGCTCACGACTAGCGGGAGAAGAGGGTAATGAGCAGTTCTTC
D: TRBD2; size: .; V: TRBV11-2; J: TRBJ2-1; CDR3: CASSWTSGNYNEQFF; DNA: TGTGCCAGCAGTTGGACTAGCGGGAACTACAATGAGCAGTTCTTC
D: TRBD2; size: .; V: TRBV4-2; J: TRBJ2-7; CDR3: CASSQEVGIGASGSSSYEQYF; DNA: TGTGCCAGCAGCCAGGAAGTAGGGATTGGGGCTAGCGGGAGCAGTAGCTACGAGCAGTACTTC
D: .; size: .; V: TRBV6-6; J: TRBJ1-1; CDR3: CASSYPPGGISPEAFF; DNA: TGTGCCAGCAGTTACCCCCCGGGGGGAATTAGTCCTGAAGCTTTCTTT
D: .; size: .; V: TRBV2; J: TRBJ2-3; CDR3: CASTPRPDTQYF; DNA: TGTGCCAGCACTCCGCGGCCAGATACGCAGTATTTT
D: TRBD1; size: .; V: TRBV6-1; J: TRBJ1-3; CDR3: CASSGLDRGSGNTIYF; DNA: TGTGCCAGCAGTGGCCTGGACAGGGGTTCTGGAAACACCATATATTTT
D: .; size: .; V: TRBV6-1; J: TRBJ1-5; CDR3: CASSSSGGGRQPQHF; DNA: TGTGCCAGCAGTAGCAGTGGGGGAGGACGCCAGCCCCAGCATTTT
D: .; size: few; V: TRBV5-1; J: TRBJ2-7; CDR3: CASAVQEPSYEQYF; DNA: TGCGCCAGCGCGGTGCAAGAGCCTTCCTACGAGCAGTACTTC
D: TRBD2; size: few; V: TRBV7-2; J: TRBJ2-7; CDR3: CASSRTSGTYEQYF; DNA: TGTGCCAGCAGCCGGACTAGCGGTACCTACGAGCAGTACTTC
D: .; size: .; V: TRBV25-1; J: TRBJ1-2; CDR3: CASSVPGGGQYGYTF; DNA: TGTGCCAGCAGTGTTCCGGGGGGCGGTCAATATGGCTACACCTTC
D: TRBD2; size: .; V: TRBV4-2; J: TRBJ2-3; CDR3: CASSQKTGTTYDTQYF; DNA: TGTGCCAGCAGCCAGAAAACCGGGACTACTTATGATACGCAGTATTTT
D: .; size: few; V: TRBV16; J: TRBJ1-5; CDR3: CASSQSWQQPQHF; DNA: TGTGCCAGCAGCCAATCCTGGCAGCAGCCCCAGCATTTT
D: .; size: .; V: TRBV7-9; J: TRBJ1-1; CDR3: CASSFTGRDTEAFF; DNA: TGTGCCAGCAGCTTCACCGGGAGAGACACTGAAGCTTTCTTT
D: .; size: .; V: TRBV18; J: TRBJ1-2; CDR3: CASSPPGNYGYTF; DNA: TGTGCCAGCTCACCCCCAGGGAACTATGGCTACACCTTC
D: .; size: .; V: TRBV7-9; J: TRBJ2-1; CDR3: CASSLVGLARNEQFF; DNA: TGTGCCAGCAGCTTAGTAGGGCTAGCCCGCAATGAGCAGTTCTTC
D: TRBD2; size: once; V: TRBV7-9; J: TRBJ2-3; CDR3: CASSNGLAGGFSSTDTQYF; DNA: TGTGCCAGCAGCAACGGACTAGCGGGAGGCTTCTCTAGCACAGATACGCAGTATTTT
D: .; size: once; V: TRBV7-9; J: TRBJ1-3; CDR3: CASSFSGQGAGNTIYF; DNA: .
D: .; size: few; V: TRBV6-1; J: TRBJ2-5; CDR3: CASSTLRETQYF; DNA: TGTGCCAGCAGTACCTTGAGAGAGACCCAGTACTTC
D: .; size: few; V: TRBV4-1; J: TRBJ1-5; CDR3: CASSQGTGWGQPQHF; DNA: TGCGCCAGCAGCCAAGGAACAGGGTGGGGTCAGCCCCAGCATTTT
D: .; size: .; V: TRBV5-1; J: TRBJ2-6; CDR3: CASSLTEPISGANVLTF; DNA: TGCGCCAGCAGCTTGACAGAGCCGATCTCTGGGGCCAACGTCCTGACTTTC
D: TRBD2; size: .; V: TRBV29-1; J: TRBJ2-3; CDR3: CSVEDREGTDTQYF; DNA: TGCAGCGTTGAAGACAGGGAGGGAACGGATACGCAGTATTTT
D: .; size: .; V: TRBV9; J: TRBJ2-5; CDR3: CASSVDEGGQETQYF; DNA: TGTGCCAGCAGCGTAGATGAGGGTGGACAAGAGACCCAGTACTTC
D: .; size: few; V: TRBV6-1; J: TRBJ2-1; CDR3: CASSGNEQFF; DNA: TGTGCCAGCAGCGGGAATGAGCAGTTCTTC
D: TRBD1; size: few; V: TRBV4-1; J: TRBJ1-1; CDR3: CASRGTELEAFF; DNA: TGCGCCAGCAGAGGGACAGAACTTGAGGCTTTCTTT
D: .; size: .; V: TRBV25-1; J: TRBJ1-2; CDR3: CASSVAGFSGYTF; DNA: TGTGCCAGCAGTGTTGCAGGGTTTAGTGGCTACACCTTC
D: TRBD2; size: .; V: TRBV5-4; J: TRBJ2-1; CDR3: CASSRTSASSYNEQFF; DNA: TGTGCCAGCAGCCGGACTAGCGCAAGCTCCTACAATGAGCAGTTCTTC
D: .; size: few; V: TRBV6-1; J: TRBJ2-1; CDR3: CASRSGPSFGNEQFF; DNA: TGTGCCAGCAGGAGCGGTCCCTCCTTCGGCAATGAGCAGTTCTTC
D: .; size: .; V: TRBV6-5; J: TRBJ1-4; CDR3: CASRRIATNEKLFF; DNA: TGTGCCAGCAGGCGTATTGCAACTAATGAAAAACTGTTTTTT
D: .; size: .; V: TRBV5-1; J: TRBJ1-5; CDR3: CASSLSSGSNQPQHF; DNA: TGCGCCAGCAGCTTGTCCTCGGGGAGCAATCAGCCCCAGCATTTT
D: .; size: .; V: TRBV27; J: TRBJ2-3; CDR3: CASSLSSQGTDTQYF; DNA: TGTGCCAGCAGTTTATCAAGTCAGGGGACAGATACGCAGTATTTT
D: .; size: .; V: TRBV11-3; J: TRBJ1-2; CDR3: CASSLYWIASGYGYTF; DNA: TGTGCCAGCAGCTTATATTGGATAGCCTCGGGCTATGGCTACACCTTC
D: TRBD2; size: .; V: TRBV5-1; J: TRBJ2-2; CDR3: CASSWLAGLRTGELFF; DNA: TGCGCCAGCAGTTGGCTAGCGGGACTGAGAACCGGGGAGCTGTTTTTT
D: .; size: once; V: TRBV27; J: TRBJ2-7; CDR3: CASSLELQGRTEQYF; DNA: TGTGCCAGCAGTTTAGAATTGCAGGGTAGGACCGAGCAGTACTTC
D: TRBD2; size: once; V: TRBV2; J: TRBJ2-1; CDR3: CASRPLAGAYNEQFF; DNA: TGTGCCAGCAGGCCACTAGCGGGAGCGTACAATGAGCAGTTCTTC
D: TRBD2; size: .; V: TRBV10-3; J: TRBJ2-1; CDR3: CAISGRLAGQGEQFF; DNA: TGTGCCATCAGTGGTCGGCTAGCGGGTCAGGGTGAGCAGTTCTTC
D: .; size: .; V: TRBV7-9; J: TRBJ1-2; CDR3: CASSLHGEGYGYTF; DNA: TGTGCCAGCAGCTTACACGGGGAGGGATATGGCTACACCTTC
D: TRBD1; size: .; V: TRBV5-1; J: TRBJ1-2; CDR3: CASSLTTGTGGYTF; DNA: TGCGCCAGCAGCTTAACAACCGGGACAGGAGGCTACACCTTC
D: TRBD2; size: .; V: TRBV29-1; J: TRBJ2-7; CDR3: CSVWRGSPYEQYF; DNA: TGCAGCGTATGGCGGGGGTCCCCTTACGAGCAGTACTTC
D: TRBD1; size: .; V: TRBV13; J: TRBJ2-5; CDR3: CASSLFGQGAKTQYF; DNA: TGTGCCAGCAGCTTATTTGGACAGGGGGCGAAGACCCAGTACTTC